The clone carrying this T cell receptor (beta chain) was picked up a small number of times. No antigen is known for it. 60 Vbeta and 13 Jbeta primers were used in PCR. Profiled with immunoSEQ multiplex PCR; TCRdb holds only in-frame clones, not every one. The sample contains roughly 180,000 clones, 82% of which appear only once. Each of the donors was a healthy bone marrow donor. These data are taken from a study of cytomegalovirus exposure and HLA in healthy donors. Findings and caveats of the study: A few V segments could not be told apart, such as TRBV6-2 and TRBV6-3, and were left out. An analysis that came later showed most CMV-associated TCR beta chains appearing HLA-restricted.

V lost 0 bases to trimming and J lost 7 bases, with 16 bases between them. CDR1 SGHRS and CDR2 YFSETQ come from the germline V gene. This CDR3 is built from 15 residues. Source material: PBMCs. The chain employs TRBV5-1 and TRBJ1-2, with D tentatively TRBD1 (5 bases). The receptor's source is a male donor in good health and CMV-seronegative. The CDR3 region is CASSLAGGGAPGYTF. The CDR3 DNA reads TGCGCCAGCAGCTTGGCCGGGGGGGGTGCCCCTGGCTACACCTTC.